This T cell receptor beta chain was recovered during a study of blood T cell repertoires in COVID-19. The wider study: Some COVID-19 samples were acute and others convalescent; all came from the United States, Italy and Spain. PBMCs, B-cell-depleted T cells, or T cells were the source of the cDNA or gDNA that made up the material.

The CDR3 length is 14 residues. V gave up 4 bases and J gave up 7 bases; unmatched junction bases: 7. Germline CDR1 and CDR2: KGHSH and LQKENI. As originally analysed: Estimation of nucleated cell counts was performed using reference gene primer amplification. Profiled with immunoSEQ multiplex PCR; TCRdb holds only in-frame clones, not every one. For V, J and clone size, that table is used; D and trimming come from the DNA. The data show approximately 400,000 clones, approximately 89% seen once. Recruitment covered about two dozen US areas and drew participants whose ages spanned roughly 18 to 100 years.

The chain is built from TRBV18 and TRBJ2-1; 7 bases fit TRBD1. This receptor was obtained from a woman between 40 and 50 years old who had been exposed to COVID-19. The sample taken for sequencing was PBMCs or T cells enriched from blood (not recorded which). For the CDR3, the DNA is TGTGCCAGCTCACGACAGGGTGGTGGGAATGAGCAGTTCTTC. Protein: CASSRQGGGNEQFF.